A single sample is the source of the 9 T cell receptor beta chains below, sequenced in a study of blood T cell repertoires in COVID-19. Profiled with immunoSEQ multiplex PCR; TCRdb holds only in-frame clones, not every one. The repertoire includes under 250,000 clones, roughly four fifths of them detected once, and 3% to 4.5% sits in the top ten. The sequenced material came from PBMCs or T cells enriched from blood (not recorded which). These receptors all stem from a woman between 40 and 50 years old who had been exposed to COVID-19.

This rearrangement joins TRBV6-5 to TRBJ2-3; 10 bases fit TRBD2. V trimming: 6 bases; J trimming: 8 bases; junction bases outside the gene matches: 11. Germline-derived CDR1 and CDR2 are MNHEY and SVGAGI. The CDR3 contains 15 residues. In DNA, the CDR3 is TGTGCCAGCAGACCCTCTAGCGGGGGAGGTGGTACGCAGTATTTT. Encoded protein: CASRPSSGGGGTQYF.

This clone was recorded a few times. The chain uses TRBV4-1 and TRBJ1-2, with TRBD1 matching 7 bases. The J segment lost 7 bases and the V segment lost 7 bases, leaving 18 bases of the junction unmatched. Germline CDR1 and CDR2: MGHRA and YSYEKL. This CDR3 spans 16 amino acids. In DNA, the CDR3 is TGCGCCAGCACCTCTAAACCCGAGGGGGCGCCGGCTGGCTACACCTTC. Protein: CASTSKPEGAPAGYTF.

The V gene is TRBV19, the J gene TRBJ2-1, with D perhaps matching TRBD1 (5 bases). Germline loops: CDR1 LNHDA, CDR2 SQIVND (reference sequence). Trimming removed 3 bases from V and 5 bases from J, with 8 bases in between. The CDR3 length is 13 residues. The CDR3: CASSIGRDNEQFF. CDR3 DNA: TGTGCCAGTAGTATTGGCAGGGACAATGAGCAGTTCTTC.

The CDR3 is CASSQGHEGTEAFF. The CDR3, as DNA: TGTGCCAGCAGCCAGGGGCACGAAGGCACTGAAGCTTTCTTT. The chain recombines TRBV3-1 (or the pseudogene TRBV3-2) with TRBJ1-1, with D perhaps TRBD1 (5 bases). In germline, CDR1 is LGHDT, CDR2 YNNKEL (reference sequence). The germline V and J ends were trimmed by 3 bases and 4 bases, with 12 bases remaining between them. The CDR3 runs 14 residues.

The chain uses TRBV27 and TRBJ1-5; D gene unclear. The CDR3 is made up of 14 amino acids. Germline V lookup: CDR1 MNHEY, CDR2 SMNVEV (reference sequence). V lost 2 bases, J lost 3 bases, and 8 bases lay in between. Here the CDR3 reads CASSLISANQPQHF. The DNA of the CDR3 is TGTGCCAGCAGTTTAATCAGCGCCAATCAGCCCCAGCATTTT.

The chain links TRBV7-6 to TRBJ2-2; TRBD1 matches 7 bases. V shed 3 bases, J shed 2 bases, and the junction held 3 bases outside the gene matches. Germline-derived CDR1 and CDR2 are SGHVS and FNYEAQ. The CDR3 has 15 amino acids. In DNA, the CDR3 is TGTGCCAGCAGCTTGGACAGGCTTAACACCGGGGAGCTGTTTTTT. Amino acids: CASSLDRLNTGELFF.

This chain uses TRBV6-5 with TRBJ1-3; 12 bases agree with TRBD1. V lost 4 bases, J lost 4 bases, and 2 bases stayed unmatched. Germline loops: CDR1 MNHEY, CDR2 SVGAGI. This CDR3 has 15 residues. DNA for the CDR3: TGTGCCAGCAGTTGGGGACAGGGGGCCGGAAACACCATATATTTT. It encodes CASSWGQGAGNTIYF.

This clone was counted many times. J is TRBJ1-2 and V is TRBV2; D unclear. Germline CDR1 SNHLY, CDR2 FYNNEI. The V end was cut by 2 bases, the J end by 3 bases, with 7 bases between. The CDR3 totals 13 residues. CDR3 in amino acids: CASSESQDYGYTF. The CDR3 DNA reads as TGTGCCAGCAGTGAATCCCAGGACTATGGCTACACCTTC.

This chain uses TRBV28 with TRBJ1-5; D gene unclear. V gave up 3 bases and J gave up 4 bases, with 4 bases separating them. This CDR3 is built from 12 residues. From germline, CDR1 is MDHEN and CDR2 SYDVKM. The CDR3 loop is CASSLRNQPQHF. As DNA, the CDR3 is TGTGCCAGCAGTTTGAGGAATCAGCCCCAGCATTTT.